This T cell receptor beta chain appears in the sequencing data of a study of CD8 T cells in ankylosing spondylitis. CDR1 and CDR2 (germline): SGHVS, FQNEAQ. V was clipped by 1 base and J by 3 bases, with 13 bases between them. This CDR3 region has 16 residues. This clonotype was seen at least ten times. Its antigen is undetermined. Notes on the study in general: Previously reported in reactive arthritis synovial fluid and blood were some of the motif variants. Disease-linked clones, CD8+, were relatively rare in peripheral blood. Reports say disease-linked clones showed up significantly more in matched ankylosing spondylitis synovial fluid.

It was by quantitative 5'-RACE with molecular barcodes that TCR beta libraries were made. One entry per CDR3 protein, called by TCRdb with MiXCR from the 5' RACE reads. The sample gives approximately 190,000 distinct CDR3 sequences, roughly 13% of which show up once; 9.5% to 11% is in the top ten. The origin of this receptor is a female donor with ankylosing spondylitis or in good health (not recorded which). The chain combines TRBV7-8 with TRBJ1-5; D perhaps matches TRBD1 (6 bases). Sequencing was carried out using blood, either unsorted or a sorted T cell fraction (not recorded which). CDR3 protein: CASSLVSGAINQPQHF. The CDR3 region has the DNA TGTGCCAGCAGCTTAGTATCGGGGGCGATCAATCAGCCCCAGCATTTT.